A selection of T cell receptor beta chains follows, all from one sample in a study of T cell repertoires in cytomegalovirus infection. Via MiXCR, TCRdb re-called the reads, giving one row per CDR3 protein. The table includes approximately 70,000 distinct CDR3 sequences, 4% detected once. The material sequenced was PBMCs. These receptors were collected from a human donor in good health (CMV status not recorded). Some clones in this sample may be carry-over from other donors' samples. The CDR3 runs from the conserved cysteine through the conserved F or W. A D gene is named only where the DNA matches it firmly. Clone size is given for some rows only: seen once, a few or many times, or a class if the clone is expanded.

V gene	clone size	J gene	D gene	CDR3 protein	CDR3 DNA
TRBV11-1	many	TRBJ1-1	.	CASSLSRPGAAFF	TGTGCCAGCAGCTTATCCCGTCCAGGGGCGGCTTTCTTT
TRBV7-3	many	TRBJ2-1	.	CASSSMPGFRNNEQFF	TGTGCCAGCAGCTCCATGCCGGGGTTTCGAAACAATGAGCAGTTCTTC
TRBV7-3	many	TRBJ2-1	TRBD2	CASSLTVASGRAEQFF	TGTGCCAGCAGCTTAACGGTGGCTAGCGGGAGGGCCGAGCAGTTCTTC
TRBV7-2	many	TRBJ2-1	.	CASSLDRSGFNEQFF	TGTGCCAGCAGCTTAGACCGGTCGGGCTTCAATGAGCAGTTCTTC
TRBV7-4	many	TRBJ2-5	.	CASSPPKSETQYF	TGTGCCAGCAGCCCCCCGAAGTCAGAGACCCAGTACTTC
TRBV11-1	.	TRBJ1-1	.	CASSLEWSSNTEAFF	TGTGCCAGCAGCTTAGAGTGGTCATCGAACACTGAAGCTTTCTTT
TRBV18	many	TRBJ2-5	.	CASSLGQPPETQYF	TGTGCCAGCTCACTAGGACAGCCCCCGGAGACCCAGTACTTC
TRBV28	many	TRBJ2-3	TRBD2	CASSQGLAPDTQYF	TGTGCCAGCAGCCAGGGACTAGCGCCTGATACGCAGTATTTT
TRBV12-3/TRBV12-4	many	TRBJ2-1	.	CASSRQLGANEQFF	TGTGCCAGCAGTCGTCAATTAGGGGCTAATGAGCAGTTCTTC
TRBV27	many	TRBJ2-3	TRBD2	CASSPGSSGGGRDTQYF	TGTGCCAGCAGTCCAGGGTCCAGCGGGGGTGGTAGGGATACGCAGTATTTT
TRBV7-2	many	TRBJ2-5	.	CASSLSTLEETQYF	TGTGCCAGCAGCTTAAGCACTTTGGAGGAGACCCAGTACTTC
TRBV11-3	many	TRBJ1-1	.	CASSLGQSVNTEAFF	TGTGCCAGCAGCTTAGGACAGTCAGTGAACACTGAAGCTTTCTTT
TRBV7-2	.	TRBJ2-1	TRBD2	CASSLERGGGNEQFF	TGTGCCAGCAGCTTAGAGCGGGGGGGGGGCAATGAGCAGTTCTTC
TRBV7-2	many	TRBJ2-3	TRBD2	CASSLAGLNTDTQYF	TGTGCCAGCAGTCTAGCGGGCCTGAACACAGATACGCAGTATTTT
TRBV7-2	many	TRBJ1-1	TRBD1	CASSLGPRQGEAFF	TGTGCCAGCAGCTTGGGGCCCCGACAGGGAGAAGCTTTCTTT
TRBV7-8	many	TRBJ1-5	.	CASATVGNQPQHF	TGTGCCAGCGCCACAGTGGGCAATCAGCCCCAGCATTTT
TRBV30	many	TRBJ2-2	.	CAWSMGPELFF	TGTGCCTGGAGCATGGGACCGGAGCTGTTTTTT
TRBV10-3	many	TRBJ1-5	.	CAIRESGQPQHF	TGTGCCATCAGGGAATCGGGTCAGCCCCAGCATTTT
TRBV7-2	many	TRBJ2-5	.	CASSLDPGLETQYF	TGTGCCAGCAGCTTAGATCCAGGGCTAGAGACCCAGTACTTC
TRBV4-1	few	TRBJ2-7	.	CASSQDRSSSYEQYF	TGCGCCAGCAGCCAAGATCGGTCGAGCTCCTACGAGCAGTACTTC
TRBV7-9	many	TRBJ2-1	.	CASSLAGKRSNEQFF	TGTGCCAGCAGCTTAGCGGGAAAGCGGAGTAATGAGCAGTTCTTC
TRBV11-2	many	TRBJ2-3	.	CASSFTGLPKDTQYF	TGTGCCAGCAGCTTCACAGGGCTCCCGAAAGATACGCAGTATTTT
TRBV7-2	many	TRBJ1-1	.	CASSNRGLEAFF	TGTGCCAGCAGCAACCGGGGCCTTGAAGCTTTCTTT
TRBV28	many	TRBJ1-2	TRBD1	CASRSRDRGLGYTF	TGTGCCAGCAGATCCCGGGACAGGGGCCTTGGCTACACCTTC
TRBV6-8	.	TRBJ2-3	.	CASSTDGTDTQYF	TGTGCCAGCAGTACGGACGGCACAGATACGCAGTATTTT
TRBV7-6	many	TRBJ1-1	.	CASSPLGYYTEAFF	TGTGCCAGCAGCCCCCTTGGGTATTACACTGAAGCTTTCTTT
TRBV12-3/TRBV12-4	many	TRBJ1-2	TRBD1	CASSFRGGLNGYTF	TGTGCCAGCAGCTTCCGAGGGGGCTTGAATGGCTACACCTTC
TRBV7-8	many	TRBJ2-3	.	CASSKTPGVTDTQYF	TGTGCCAGCAGCAAGACCCCGGGGGTGACAGATACGCAGTATTTT
TRBV7-2	many	TRBJ2-7	TRBD2	CASSLGLAGVDEQYF	TGTGCCAGCAGCTTAGGACTAGCGGGAGTAGACGAGCAGTACTTC
TRBV6-2/TRBV6-3	many	TRBJ2-3	.	CASSYLDTQYF	TGTGCCAGCAGTTACTTAGATACGCAGTATTTT
TRBV7-6	many	TRBJ1-1	.	CASSLIGSTVNTEAFF	TGTGCCAGCAGTTTAATCGGAAGTACAGTGAACACTGAAGCTTTCTTT
TRBV5-1	many	TRBJ2-5	TRBD2	CASSLGLAGVQETQYF	TGCGCCAGCAGCTTGGGGCTAGCGGGAGTCCAAGAGACCCAGTACTTC
TRBV7-3	many	TRBJ1-5	.	CASSYGRDFQPQHF	TGTGCCAGCAGCTACGGCAGGGATTTTCAGCCCCAGCATTTT
TRBV28	many	TRBJ2-3	.	CASTSTDTQYF	TGTGCCAGTACTAGCACAGATACGCAGTATTTT
TRBV19	many	TRBJ2-2	.	CASSIRQGGTGELFF	TGTGCCAGTAGTATACGCCAGGGTGGGACCGGGGAGCTGTTTTTT
TRBV7-8	many	TRBJ2-5	.	CASSLASGETQYF	TGTGCCAGCAGCTTAGCCTCTGGTGAGACCCAGTACTTC
TRBV28	few	TRBJ1-6	TRBD1	CASSSRGLASPLHF	TGTGCCAGCAGTTCCAGGGGGCTTGCTTCACCCCTCCACTTT
TRBV29-1	.	TRBJ1-1	.	CSVRPEDTEAFF	TGCAGCGTACGTCCGGAGGACACTGAAGCTTTCTTT
TRBV7-2	many	TRBJ2-3	.	CASSSRGRGTDTQYF	TGTGCCAGCAGCTCCAGGGGTAGGGGTACAGATACGCAGTATTTT
TRBV7-2	many	TRBJ2-1	.	CASSPPGSRNEQFF	TGTGCCAGCAGCCCCCCCGGCTCCAGAAATGAGCAGTTCTTC
TRBV5-5	many	TRBJ1-2	.	CASSLVGANYGYTF	TGTGCCAGCAGCTTGGTGGGGGCTAACTATGGCTACACCTTC
TRBV7-2	many	TRBJ1-1	.	CASSLEINTEAFF	TGTGCCAGCAGCTTGGAGATAAACACTGAAGCTTTCTTT
TRBV7-2	many	TRBJ1-5	.	CASSLAGGDQPQHF	TGTGCCAGCAGCTTAGCAGGGGGAGATCAGCCCCAGCATTTT
TRBV6-2/TRBV6-3	many	TRBJ2-1	TRBD2	CASSYSELSGTYNEQFF	TGTGCCAGCAGTTACTCGGAGTTAAGCGGGACCTACAATGAGCAGTTCTTC
TRBV7-2	.	TRBJ2-7	.	CASSLAGNGLTYEQYF	TGTGCCAGCAGCTTAGCAGGAAATGGACTTACCTACGAGCAGTACTTC
TRBV7-2	many	TRBJ1-5	.	CASSLISGFQPQHF	TGTGCCAGCAGCTTAATATCAGGGTTTCAGCCCCAGCATTTT
TRBV7-2	many	TRBJ2-5	.	CASSYRQQETQYF	TGTGCCAGCAGCTATCGACAGCAAGAGACCCAGTACTTC
TRBV20-1	.	TRBJ2-5	.	CSASNLGGGETQYF	TGCAGTGCTAGCAACTTGGGAGGGGGAGAGACCCAGTACTTC